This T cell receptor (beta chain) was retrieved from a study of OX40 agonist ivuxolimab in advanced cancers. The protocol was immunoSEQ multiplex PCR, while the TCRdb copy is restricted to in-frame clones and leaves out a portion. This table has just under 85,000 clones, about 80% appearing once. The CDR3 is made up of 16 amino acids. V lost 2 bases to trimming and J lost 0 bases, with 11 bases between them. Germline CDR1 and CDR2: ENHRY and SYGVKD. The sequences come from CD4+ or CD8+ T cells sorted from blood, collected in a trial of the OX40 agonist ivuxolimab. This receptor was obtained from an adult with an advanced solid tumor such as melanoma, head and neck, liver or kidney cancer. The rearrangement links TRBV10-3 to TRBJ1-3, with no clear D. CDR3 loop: CAISEEDRPSGNTIYF. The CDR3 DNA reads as TGTGCCATCAGTGAGGAGGACCGTCCCTCTGGAAACACCATATATTTT.